A single sample is the source of the 8 T cell receptor beta chains below, sequenced in a study of shared clonotypes between healthy human individuals. Naive CD8 populations comprised CD45RO-negative cells positively selected for CCR7, excluding terminally differentiated effector memory CD45RA+ cells. Repertoires were generated with immunoSEQ multiplex PCR, while TCRdb's copy carries only in-frame clones and drops some. The sample contains approximately 2,200,000 clones, roughly 91% of which appear only once. Material for sequencing was naive CD8+ T cells from PBMCs. Receptor source: a young man in good health. Some clones in this sample may be carry-over from other donors' samples.

The CDR3 DNA is TGTGCCTGGTGCCTCGCGGCTAGCGGGTGGAAAAGCTCCTACAATGAGCAGTTCTTC. Protein sequence: CAWCLAASGWKSSYNEQFF. The rearrangement links TRBV30 to TRBJ2-1, with 8 bases fitting TRBD2. Germline V lookup: CDR1 GTSNPN, CDR2 SVGIG (reference sequence). V trimming: 5 bases; J trimming: 0 bases; junction bases outside the gene matches: 18. This CDR3 has 19 residues.

The chain uses TRBV7-2 and TRBJ2-5, with D hard to call. Trimming cost V 3 bases and J 1 base, with 9 bases left between them. In germline, CDR1 is SGHTA, CDR2 FQGNSA. This CDR3 region has 14 residues. The CDR3 here is CASSFERLQETQYF. CDR3 in DNA: TGTGCCAGCAGCTTTGAAAGACTCCAAGAGACCCAGTACTTC.

The CDR3 reads CASSQASGGDEQFF. CDR3 DNA sequence: TGCGCCAGCAGCCAAGCCTCCGGGGGAGATGAGCAGTTCTTC. The chain links TRBV4-3 to TRBJ2-1; a weak D match, TRBD2 (6 bases). V was clipped by 1 base and J by 8 bases, with 12 bases between them. The CDR3 runs 14 residues. Germline-derived CDR1 and CDR2 are LGHNA and YSLEER.

The V call is TRBV2, the J call TRBJ2-1; the D is unclear. Trimming pared 8 bases from V and 4 bases from J, leaving 9 bases between. Germline lookup yields CDR1 SNHLY and CDR2 FYNNEI. CDR3 length: 12 amino acids. This chain's CDR3 is CASGEVYNEQFF. The DNA for the CDR3 is TGTGCCAGCGGAGAGGTTTACAATGAGCAGTTCTTC.

Of note for this clone: Additional DNA sequences in this sample encode the identical CDR3. The chain is built from TRBV27 and TRBJ1-1, with D possibly being TRBD1 (5 bases). The V gene lost 6 bases and the J gene lost 6 bases, with 14 bases spanning the gap. Germline assignment: CDR1 MNHEY and CDR2 SMNVEV (reference sequence). This CDR3 is 13 amino acids long. The CDR3 DNA is TGTGCCAGCAGCCCCCTCGGGGGAGCTGAAGCTTTCTTT. This sequence encodes CASSPLGGAEAFF.

V is TRBV7-9 and J is TRBJ1-1; D gene uncertain. This CDR3 has 14 amino acids. The germline V gene has CDR1 SEHNR and CDR2 FQNEAQ (reference sequence). Trimming stripped 6 bases from V and 1 base from J, with 12 bases between. The CDR3 nucleotides read TGTGCCAGCAGTCAGGTCATACCGAACACTGAAGCTTTCTTT. Translation gives CASSQVIPNTEAFF.

The chain recombines TRBV9 with TRBJ2-2; tentatively, D is TRBD1 or TRBD2 (7 bases each). Germline V gives CDR1 SGDLS, CDR2 YYNGEE. The CDR3 length is 19 residues. V gave up 3 bases and J gave up 7 bases, with 28 bases separating them. The CDR3 nucleotides are TGTGCCAGCAGCGGGAATTACGCAGGACAGGCGGGGGTGAGCGGGGAGCTGTTTTTT. Translation: CASSGNYAGQAGVSGELFF.

The chain recombines TRBV19 with TRBJ2-6; possibly TRBD1 for D (6 bases). The germline V and J ends were trimmed by 6 bases and 0 bases, with 12 bases remaining between them. The CDR3 loop spans 16 amino acids. Per the germline V gene, CDR1 is LNHDA and CDR2 is SQIVND (reference sequence). The CDR3 region has the DNA TGTGCCAGTAGATGGGGACACTCCTCTGGGGCCAACGTCCTGACTTTC. Its protein product is CASRWGHSSGANVLTF.